This entry lists 27 T cell receptor beta chains sequenced from one sample in a study of blood T cell repertoires in COVID-19. The data were produced by immunoSEQ multiplex PCR, yet TCRdb's version contains in-frame clones alone and is incomplete. The sample lists 200,000 to 300,000 clones; more than 75% were seen once. The specimen was peripheral blood. The receptors were sampled from a woman aged 55-70 years with COVID-19, enrolled during active disease.

This chain joins TRBV7-2 and TRBJ1-3; a possible D gene is TRBD1 (6 bases). The CDR3 is 15 amino acids. Germline V gives CDR1 SGHTA, CDR2 FQGNSA. The V end lost 2 bases, the J end lost 2 bases, and 10 bases lay between the germline ends. The CDR3 spells CASSLQGTTGNTIYF. The CDR3 nucleotides read TGTGCCAGCAGCTTACAGGGGACTACTGGAAACACCATATATTTT.

The gene calls are TRBV9 and TRBJ2-3, with D possibly being TRBD2 (5 bases). This CDR3 contains 15 residues. Germline loops: CDR1 SGDLS, CDR2 YYNGEE. Trimming left V 2 bases short and J 7 bases short, with 17 bases between. The CDR3 DNA sequence: TGTGCCAGCAGCGTGGAGCCCCCCGGAGGCCATACGCAGTATTTT. It codes for CASSVEPPGGHTQYF.

This rearrangement joins TRBV2 to TRBJ1-2; 7 positions match TRBD1. The CDR3 contains 19 residues. Trimming at V came to 1 base and at J to 8 bases, leaving 22 bases not matched to a gene. Germline V gene data show CDR1 as SNHLY and CDR2 as FYNNEI. The CDR3 sequence: CASSEGSQGVAGWVQGYTF. In nucleotides, the CDR3 is TGTGCCAGCAGTGAAGGGTCCCAGGGGGTGGCAGGGTGGGTTCAGGGCTACACCTTC.

This chain uses TRBV4-1 with TRBJ1-2, with 8 positions matching TRBD1. The CDR3 contains 15 residues. Per the germline V gene, CDR1 is MGHRA and CDR2 is YSYEKL. Germline trimming cut 4 bases from V and 4 bases from J; bases unmatched to any gene: 8. CDR3 DNA sequence: TGCGCCAGCAGCCCCATGGACAGGGCTACCTATGGCTACACCTTC. Translation: CASSPMDRATYGYTF.

This chain links TRBV5-1 with TRBJ2-1; 13 nucleotides agree with TRBD2. CDR3 length equals 16 residues. Germline loops: CDR1 SGHRS, CDR2 YFSETQ. V shed 0 bases, J shed 6 bases, and the junction held 3 bases outside the gene matches. The CDR3 DNA is TGCGCCAGCAGCTTGGGGGGGACTAGCGGGGCCAATGAGCAGTTCTTC. Its protein product is CASSLGGTSGANEQFF.

This rearrangement joins TRBV9 to TRBJ1-4; TRBD1 matches 9 bases. This CDR3 is 14 amino acids long. The germline V gene encodes CDR1 SGDLS and CDR2 YYNGEE. The V gene end was trimmed by 3 bases and the J gene end by 8 bases; junction bases not matched to a gene: 5. CDR3 coding DNA: TGTGCCAGCAGCGGACGGGACAGGGACGAAAAACTGTTTTTT. Its translation: CASSGRDRDEKLFF.

This chain uses TRBV3-1 (or the pseudogene TRBV3-2) with TRBJ2-3; D unresolved. The CDR3 length is 16 residues. CDR1 is LGHDT, CDR2 YNNKEL, per germline (reference sequence). Between the trimmed V and J ends, which lost 0 bases and 8 bases, there was a span of 18 bases. CDR3 region: CASSQDRSLPLGTQYF. CDR3 coding DNA: TGTGCCAGCAGCCAAGATCGGTCACTTCCCCTCGGTACGCAGTATTTT.

The chain combines TRBV5-5 with TRBJ2-1; the match to TRBD1 covers 7 bases. The CDR3 loop spans 15 amino acids. CDR1 is SGHKS, CDR2 YYEKEE, per germline (reference sequence). Trimming took 0 bases from V and 7 from J; bases not matched to a gene: 7. The CDR3 region is CASSLVQGVGNEQFF. CDR3 coding DNA: TGTGCCAGCAGCTTGGTGCAGGGGGTAGGTAATGAGCAGTTCTTC.

The J gene is TRBJ1-1, the V gene TRBV6-5; 8 nucleotides agree with TRBD1. The V gene end was trimmed by 6 bases and the J gene end by 5 bases; junction bases not matched to a gene: 8. Germline V gene sequence: CDR1 MNHEY, CDR2 SVGAGI. The CDR3 is 14 amino acids. CDR3 sequence reads: CASSQGQGRTEAFF. The DNA for the CDR3 is TGTGCCAGCAGCCAAGGACAGGGAAGGACTGAAGCTTTCTTT.

V and J are TRBV29-1 and TRBJ2-1, with D perhaps TRBD2 (5 bases). This CDR3 is built from 14 residues. From germline, CDR1 is SQVTM and CDR2 ANQGSEA. V dropped 6 bases and J dropped 0 bases, with 12 bases sitting between them. DNA for the CDR3: TGCAGCGTAGAACTAGATCGCTCCTACAATGAGCAGTTCTTC. Its protein is CSVELDRSYNEQFF.

The rearrangement joins TRBV6-5 to TRBJ1-6; TRBD1 matches at 9 bases. CDR1 and CDR2 from the germline V gene are MNHEY and SVGAGI. V shed 6 bases and J 5 bases; nucleotides not matched to a gene: 5. This CDR3 has 15 residues. The CDR3 bases are TGTGCCAGCAGGACAGGGGGTTTACATAATTCACCCCTCCACTTT. Residues: CASRTGGLHNSPLHF.

V usage is TRBV2 and J usage is TRBJ2-2; 12 nucleotides line up with TRBD2. The CDR3 loop spans 14 amino acids. The germline CDR1 and CDR2 sequences are SNHLY and FYNNEI. The trim removed 8 bases at V and 6 bases at J, leaving 4 bases unmatched. In DNA, the CDR3 is TGTGCCAGCCGACTAGCGGGAGCCGCCGGGGAGCTGTTTTTT. It encodes CASRLAGAAGELFF.

The chain uses TRBV7-7 and TRBJ2-2, with TRBD2 as a possible D gene (6 bases). Germline loops: CDR1 SSHAT, CDR2 FNYEAQ (reference sequence). Trimming took off 4 bases at V and 4 bases at J, with 7 bases between the two ends. This CDR3 contains 13 residues. The CDR3 nucleotides are TGTGCCAGCAGCTCGGAGGGCACCGGGGAGCTGTTTTTT. Protein: CASSSEGTGELFF.

CDR3 in DNA: TGTGCCAGCAGCTTACCCGGGGGAGGAGATACGCAGTATTTT. This translates into CASSLPGGGDTQYF. The chain has TRBV7-3 and TRBJ2-3; a weak D match, TRBD2 (6 bases). Germline V CDR1 and CDR2: SGHTA, FQGTGA. This CDR3 has 14 amino acids. Trimming took off 2 bases at V and 5 bases at J, with 11 bases between the two ends.

The V call is TRBV5-1, the J call TRBJ1-1, with D possibly TRBD1 on 6 matching bases. Deletions cut 0 bases from V and 5 bases from J, with 11 bases between. This CDR3 comprises 14 residues. Germline CDR1 is SGHRS and CDR2 is YFSETQ. CDR3 residues: CASSLGGLGTEAFF. The CDR3 DNA reads as TGCGCCAGCAGCTTGGGGGGGCTGGGGACTGAAGCTTTCTTT.

This clone was detected only once. This sequence joins TRBV19 and TRBJ1-1; D unresolved. V dropped 3 bases and J dropped 4 bases, with 9 bases sitting between them. Germline V gene data show CDR1 as LNHDA and CDR2 as SQIVND (reference sequence). CDR3 length: 13 amino acids. The CDR3 bases are TGTGCCAGTAGTATTGCGGCCGCCACTGAAGCTTTCTTT. This translates into CASSIAAATEAFF.

This sequence joins TRBV5-1 and TRBJ2-1; 11 bases align to TRBD1. In germline, CDR1 is SGHRS, CDR2 YFSETQ. This CDR3 region has 16 residues. With 0 bases clipped from V and 4 bases from J, the junction kept 3 bases outside the gene matches. The CDR3 sequence is CASSLEGQGAYNEQFF. DNA for the CDR3: TGCGCCAGCAGCTTGGAAGGACAGGGGGCATACAATGAGCAGTTCTTC.

The rearrangement links TRBV7-6 to TRBJ2-1, with 9 bases identical to TRBD2. The CDR3 covers 17 residues. V was pared by 5 bases and J by 5 bases, with 13 bases of the junction left unmatched. CDR1 and CDR2 (germline): SGHVS, FNYEAQ. The chain's CDR3 is CASSHRVAGAGHNEQFF. CDR3 coding DNA: TGTGCCAGCAGCCACCGTGTAGCGGGAGCCGGTCACAATGAGCAGTTCTTC.

This chain connects TRBV24-1 to TRBJ1-3, with D perhaps TRBD1 (5 bases). This CDR3 has 14 amino acids. Germline CDR1 reads KGHDR; CDR2 reads SFDVKD. Trimming shortened V by 5 bases and J by 1 base, and 8 bases separated the two germline ends. This CDR3 is CATSAGGSGNTIYF. CDR3 bases: TGTGCCACCAGTGCGGGGGGATCTGGAAACACCATATATTTT.

Only one count was recorded for this clone. This chain joins TRBV21-1 and TRBJ2-7; the D call TRBD1 from the table was never checked on the DNA. TRBV21-1 is a listed pseudogene. The CDR3 contains 16 residues. CDR3 amino acids: CASSRYRGSLSYEQYF. Here the CDR3 DNA reads TGTGCCAGCAGCAGATACAGGGGGTCCCTCTCCTACGAGCAGTACTTC.

The chain uses TRBV7-8 and TRBJ2-5; D is unresolved. The germline CDR1 and CDR2 sequences are SGHVS and FQNEAQ. V lost 7 bases, J lost 5 bases, and 17 bases lay in between. The CDR3 loop spans 14 amino acids. The CDR3 spells CASTSTGTRETQYF. In DNA form, the CDR3 reads TGTGCCAGCACCTCGACGGGTACCCGGGAGACCCAGTACTTC.

Worth noting for this clone: Within the sample, other DNA sequences also encode this same CDR3. This sequence joins TRBV19 and TRBJ2-5; TRBD2 agrees at 10 bases. CDR1 LNHDA and CDR2 SQIVND come from the germline V gene (reference sequence). CDR3 size: 13 residues. Unmatched junction bases numbered 0, after V lost 4 bases and J lost 4 bases. CDR3 sequence: CASSTSGRETQYF. For the CDR3, the DNA is TGTGCCAGTAGTACTAGCGGGAGAGAGACCCAGTACTTC.

This chain uses TRBV18 with TRBJ2-4; 8 bases line up with TRBD1. V gave up 3 bases and J gave up 5 bases; unmatched junction bases: 3. CDR1 is KGHSH and CDR2 is LQKENI in the germline V gene. The CDR3 is 14 residues long. The CDR3 is CASSPTDRENIQYF. CDR3 coding DNA: TGTGCCAGCTCACCCACGGACAGGGAAAACATTCAGTACTTC. Drawing the rest from reference TRBV18 and TRBJ2-4, the complete variable domain is NAGVMQNPRHLVRRRGQEARLRCSPMKGHSHVYWYRQLPEEGLKFMVYLQKENIIDESGMPKERFSAEFPKEGPSILRIQQVVRGDSAAYFCASSPTDRENIQYFGAGTRLSVL.

The table lists this clone with a count of one. The chain joins TRBV7-2 to TRBJ2-1; 13 bases agree with TRBD2. Looked up from germline, CDR1 is SGHTA and CDR2 is FQGNSA. The V segment lost 4 bases and the J segment 6 bases; nucleotides outside the gene matches: 3. The CDR3 is made up of 15 amino acids. Here the CDR3 DNA reads TGTGCCAGCAGCTCGGGACTAGCGGGACCCAATGAGCAGTTCTTC. This encodes CASSSGLAGPNEQFF.

The V gene is TRBV6-6, the J gene TRBJ2-7; a possible D gene is TRBD2 (5 bases). Between the trimmed V and J ends, which lost 5 bases and 4 bases, there was a span of 9 bases. The germline V gene encodes CDR1 MNHNY and CDR2 SVGAGI (reference sequence). The CDR3 spans 12 residues. CDR3 in amino acids: CASSKSGYEQYF. The CDR3 coding sequence is TGTGCCAGCAGTAAAAGCGGTTACGAGCAGTACTTC.

The chain combines TRBV13 with TRBJ2-7; D gene uncertain. Germline CDR1 reads PRHDT; CDR2 reads FYEKMQ (reference sequence). V was pared by 5 bases and J by 4 bases, with 12 bases between. The CDR3 spans 13 residues. CDR3 amino acids: CASSRTSGYEQYF. Here the CDR3 DNA reads TGTGCCAGCAGCAGAACATCCGGGTACGAGCAGTACTTC.

The rearrangement links TRBV6-1 to TRBJ2-6; 9 bases align to TRBD2. CDR3 length equals 18 residues. Germline lookup yields CDR1 MNHNS and CDR2 SASEGT. The V segment lost 4 bases and the J segment 5 bases; nucleotides outside the gene matches: 12. The CDR3, as DNA: TGTGCCAGCAGTGGGAAACTAGCGGGCCATAGCAGGGCCAACGTCCTGACTTTC. The encoded protein is CASSGKLAGHSRANVLTF.